This record covers a single TCR beta chain. The target antigen is unknown. Treatment: around 19 received Ad26.COV2.S at low or high dose, single or two shots; 5 received placebo; per-sample allocation not given. The samples were gathered on day 63 after the first injection of vaccine or placebo. An adult of 18-55 years in Boston served as donor. The data were taken from a study of Ad26.COV2.S vaccination and SARS-CoV-2 variants. About the research overall: Into the muscle, Ad26.COV2.S was dosed once or twice, 56 days apart. Overall study findings and caveats: Measurement of non-spike TCR breadth gave similar results in vaccine and placebo recipients.

The CDR3 has 14 residues. V was trimmed by 4 bases and J by 6 bases, leaving 13 bases between them. CDR1 and CDR2 from the germline V gene are MNHEY and SMNVEV (reference sequence). The data were produced by immunoSEQ multiplex PCR, yet TCRdb's version contains in-frame clones alone and is incomplete. The sample consists of a few hundred thousand clones, around 86% of them appearing once. This sample comprised peripheral blood, obtained in a trial of Ad26.COV2.S vaccine versus placebo. The rearrangement uses TRBV27 and TRBJ1-3; D possibly corresponds to TRBD1 (6 bases). The receptor was derived from a person between 18 and 60 years old who received the Ad26.COV2.S COVID-19 vaccine or a placebo. The CDR3 here is CASSSLWGANTIYF. In nucleotides, the CDR3 is TGTGCCAGCAGTTCGCTTTGGGGGGCAAACACCATATATTTT.